The text below deals with one TCR beta chain. This record comes from a study of blood T cell repertoires in COVID-19. Profiling relied on immunoSEQ multiplex PCR, and the TCRdb table lists in-frame clones only, not all of them. The sample shows 450,000 to 500,000 clones, approximately 85% of them seen only once. CDR1 is SGHRS, CDR2 YFSETQ, per germline. The CDR3 totals 19 residues. After removal of 1 base from V and 2 bases from J, the junction contained 15 bases not matched to a gene. This rearrangement joins TRBV5-1 to TRBJ2-1, with 7 bases matching TRBD2. Sequencing used peripheral blood. This receptor was taken from a human donor in a cohort sampled during active COVID-19. The CDR3 DNA follows: TGCGCCAGCAGCTTGATAGTCGGGGAGGGCCCTCGCCCCTACAATGAGCAGTTCTTC. Translated, it gives CASSLIVGEGPRPYNEQFF.